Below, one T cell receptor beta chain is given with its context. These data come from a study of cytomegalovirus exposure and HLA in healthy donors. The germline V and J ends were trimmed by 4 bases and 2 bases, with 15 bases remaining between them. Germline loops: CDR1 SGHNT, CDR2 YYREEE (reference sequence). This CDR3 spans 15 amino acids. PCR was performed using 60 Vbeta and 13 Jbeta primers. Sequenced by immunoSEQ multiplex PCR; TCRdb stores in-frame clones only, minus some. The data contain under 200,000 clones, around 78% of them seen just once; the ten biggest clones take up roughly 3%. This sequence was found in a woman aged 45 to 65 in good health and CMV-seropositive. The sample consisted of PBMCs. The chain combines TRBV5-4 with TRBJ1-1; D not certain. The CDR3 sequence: CASSPRGNTNTEAFF. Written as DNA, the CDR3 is TGTGCCAGCAGCCCCCGAGGGAACACCAACACTGAAGCTTTCTTT.